This T cell receptor beta chain came from a study of T-cell reconstitution after alpha-beta-depleted transplantation in children. This CDR3 spans 11 amino acids. The V gene lost 3 bases and the J gene lost 9 bases, with 6 bases spanning the gap. This clonotype was counted at least ten times. Molecular barcoding with unique molecular identifiers was used for the TCRbeta library. TCRdb independently ran MiXCR on the PCR reads; one entry per CDR3 protein. Altogether about 200,000 distinct CDR3 sequences are present, around 5.9% being singletons, with the ten largest covering 4.5%. The TCR sequence derives from a girl younger than two with combined immunodeficiency, due to receive a stem cell transplant. The source material was PBMCs, sampled before TCRalphabeta/CD19-depleted stem cell transplant. This sequence joins TRBV12-3 or TRBV12-4 and TRBJ2-1, with D possibly TRBD2 on 5 matching bases. The CDR3 DNA reads TGTGCCAGCAGTTTCGGGATTGAGCAGTTCTTC. The encoded protein is CASSFGIEQFF.